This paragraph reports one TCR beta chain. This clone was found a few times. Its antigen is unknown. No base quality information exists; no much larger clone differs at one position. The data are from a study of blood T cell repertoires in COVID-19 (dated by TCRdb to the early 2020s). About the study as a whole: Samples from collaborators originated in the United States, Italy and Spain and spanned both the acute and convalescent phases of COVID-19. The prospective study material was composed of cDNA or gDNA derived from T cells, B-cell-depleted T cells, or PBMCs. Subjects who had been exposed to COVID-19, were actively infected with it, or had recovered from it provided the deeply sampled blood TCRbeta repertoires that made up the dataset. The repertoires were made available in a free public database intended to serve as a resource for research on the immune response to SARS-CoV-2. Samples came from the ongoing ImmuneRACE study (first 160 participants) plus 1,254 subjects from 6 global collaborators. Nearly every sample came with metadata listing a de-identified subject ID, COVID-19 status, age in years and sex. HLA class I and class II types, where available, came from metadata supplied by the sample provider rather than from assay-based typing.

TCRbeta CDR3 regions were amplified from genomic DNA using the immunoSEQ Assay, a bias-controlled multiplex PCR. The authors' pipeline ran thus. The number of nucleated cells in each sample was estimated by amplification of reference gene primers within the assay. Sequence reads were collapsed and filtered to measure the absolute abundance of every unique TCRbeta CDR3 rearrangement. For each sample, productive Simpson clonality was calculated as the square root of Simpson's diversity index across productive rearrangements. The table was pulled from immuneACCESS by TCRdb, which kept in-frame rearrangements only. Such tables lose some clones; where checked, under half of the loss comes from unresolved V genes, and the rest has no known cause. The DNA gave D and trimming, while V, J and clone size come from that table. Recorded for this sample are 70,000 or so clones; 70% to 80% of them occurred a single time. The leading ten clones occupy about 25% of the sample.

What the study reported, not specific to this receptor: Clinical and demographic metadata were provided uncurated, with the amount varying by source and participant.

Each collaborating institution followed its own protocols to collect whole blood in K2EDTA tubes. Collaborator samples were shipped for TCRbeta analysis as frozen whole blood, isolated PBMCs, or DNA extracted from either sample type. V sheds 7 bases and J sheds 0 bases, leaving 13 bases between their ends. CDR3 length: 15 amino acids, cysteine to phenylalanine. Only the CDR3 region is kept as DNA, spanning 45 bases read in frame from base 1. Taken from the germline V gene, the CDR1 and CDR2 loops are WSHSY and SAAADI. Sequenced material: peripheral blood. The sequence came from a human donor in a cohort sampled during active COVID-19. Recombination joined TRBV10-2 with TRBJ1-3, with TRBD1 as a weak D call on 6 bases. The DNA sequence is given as TGCGCCAGCACGACAGGTTACATCTCTGGAAACACCATATATTTT. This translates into CASTTGYISGNTIYF.